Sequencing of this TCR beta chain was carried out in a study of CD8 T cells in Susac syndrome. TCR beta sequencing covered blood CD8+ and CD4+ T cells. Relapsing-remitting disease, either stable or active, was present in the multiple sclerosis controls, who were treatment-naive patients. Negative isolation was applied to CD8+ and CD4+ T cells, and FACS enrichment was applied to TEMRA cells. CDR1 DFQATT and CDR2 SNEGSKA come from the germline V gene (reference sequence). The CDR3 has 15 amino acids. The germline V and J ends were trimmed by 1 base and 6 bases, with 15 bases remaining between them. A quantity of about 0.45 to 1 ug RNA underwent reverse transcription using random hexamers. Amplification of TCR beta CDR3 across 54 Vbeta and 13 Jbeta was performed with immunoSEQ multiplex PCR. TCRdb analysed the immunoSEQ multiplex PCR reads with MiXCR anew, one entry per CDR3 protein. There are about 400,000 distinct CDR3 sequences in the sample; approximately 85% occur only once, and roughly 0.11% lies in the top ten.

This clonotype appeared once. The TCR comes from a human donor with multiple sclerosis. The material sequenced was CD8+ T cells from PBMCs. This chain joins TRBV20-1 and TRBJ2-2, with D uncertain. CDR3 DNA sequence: TGCAGTGCTAGAGGAAGGCAGCTAAGTCCCGGGGAGCTGTTTTTT. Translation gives CSARGRQLSPGELFF.